This TCR beta chain appears in the sequencing data of a study of cytomegalovirus exposure and HLA in healthy donors. Use of 60 Vbeta and 13 Jbeta primers characterized the PCR. Study processing details: Later reanalysis found 80 million or so unique TCR beta chains, around 9.9 million of them shared. TCRdb keeps only in-frame clones here, not all; method: immunoSEQ multiplex PCR. The D gene and trimming were derived from the DNA, and the V and J assignments and clone size from that table. The sample has roughly 52,000 clones, approximately 80% seen once. V was clipped by 6 bases and J by 10 bases; unmatched bases: 16. CDR1 SGHRS and CDR2 YFSETQ come from the germline V gene. The CDR3 covers 15 residues. This clone was counted a single time. Its specificity is not known. Study-wide results and caveats: Being indistinguishable, some V segments were excluded, TRBV6-2 and TRBV6-3 among them. The study recorded 164 TCR beta chains that were cytomegalovirus-associated. Most TCR beta V segments were productive about 90% or about 30% of the time in an earlier analysis.

Sequencing was performed on PBMCs. This TCR came from a female donor in good health and CMV-seronegative. The chain combines TRBV5-1 with TRBJ2-1, with 7 positions matching TRBD1. Written as DNA, the CDR3 is TGCGCCAGCAAATATGACAGGGATCCTTTTCGGGAGCAGTTCTTC. Its translation: CASKYDRDPFREQFF.